The 24 T cell receptor beta chains below were found in one sample sequenced in a study of naive and memory T cell subsets. Ligated cDNA underwent four rounds of PCR with nested alpha and beta constant region primers and SP2. TCRdb fed the 5' RACE reads into MiXCR, producing one record per CDR3 protein. The data show tens of thousands of distinct CDR3 sequences, about 7.2% seen once. A UMI-containing oligonucleotide was joined by 3' ligation to the TCR cDNA template. All receptors derive from a male donor in good health.

This clonotype was counted ten times or more. The gene calls are TRBV6-5 and TRBJ2-6; D is perhaps TRBD1 (5 bases). Germline CDR1 MNHEY, CDR2 SVGAGI. Trimming left V 8 bases short and J 1 base short, with 12 bases between. The CDR3 is 15 amino acids. The DNA for the CDR3 is TGTGCCAGCCGCAGGGAAGATTCTGGGGCCAACGTCCTGACTTTC. Protein product: CASRREDSGANVLTF.

This clonotype came up many times. The chain is built from TRBV5-5 and TRBJ2-2; no firm D call. V dropped 1 base and J dropped 4 bases, with 5 bases sitting between them. The CDR3 loop spans 13 amino acids. The V gene's germline CDR1 is SGHKS and CDR2 YYEKEE (reference sequence). CDR3 bases: TGTGCCAGCAGCTTGTTAGCCACCGGGGAGCTGTTTTTT. Protein product: CASSLLATGELFF. Full variable domain (rest looked up from reference TRBV5-5 and TRBJ2-2): DAGVTQSPTHLIKTRGQQVTLRCSPISGHKSVSWYQQVLGQGPQFIFQYYEKEERGRGNFPDRFSARQFPNYSSELNVNALLLGDSALYLCASSLLATGELFFGEGSRLTVL.

This clonotype was seen many times. This sequence joins TRBV6-5 and TRBJ1-3; 7 bases are shared with TRBD1. In germline, CDR1 is MNHEY, CDR2 SVGAGI. Trimming at V came to 4 bases and at J to 4 bases, leaving 4 bases not matched to a gene. The CDR3 loop spans 14 amino acids. The CDR3 is CASSSQGSGNTIYF. Here the CDR3 DNA reads TGTGCCAGCAGTTCACAGGGGTCCGGAAACACCATATATTTT.

This clonotype was seen a few times. V usage is TRBV12-3 or TRBV12-4 and J usage is TRBJ2-3, with no clear D. This CDR3 has 16 residues. V was trimmed by 6 bases and J by 1 base, leaving 17 bases between them. CDR3 sequence (DNA): TGTGCCAGCAGGCCCGACTTCTTCGTGGGCACAGATACGCAGTATTTT. Its translation: CASRPDFFVGTDTQYF.

The chain recombines TRBV12-3 or TRBV12-4 with TRBJ2-1; D is unresolved. CDR3 size: 13 residues. The V end lost 0 bases, the J end lost 5 bases, and 5 bases lay between the germline ends. The DNA of the CDR3 is TGTGCCAGCAGTTTAGCGCTAAACAATGAGCAGTTCTTC. It yields the protein CASSLALNNEQFF.

This clonotype came up many times. V usage is TRBV13 and J usage is TRBJ2-7, with D perhaps matching TRBD1 (7 bases). Looked up from germline, CDR1 is PRHDT and CDR2 is FYEKMQ (reference sequence). Deletions cut 4 bases from V and 2 bases from J, with 15 bases between. The CDR3 is 15 residues long. The CDR3 nucleotides are TGTGCCAGCAGCTCAGGGGGGAATGGGCCCTACGAGCAGTACTTC. Its protein is CASSSGGNGPYEQYF.

This clonotype was seen more than once but under ten times. V is TRBV29-1 and J is TRBJ2-7; D is perhaps TRBD2 (5 bases). This CDR3 is built from 14 residues. V was trimmed by 7 bases and J by 6 bases, leaving 22 bases between them. The germline V gene has CDR1 SQVTM and CDR2 ANQGSEA. The CDR3 sequence: CSAQNSGGRPEQYF. CDR3 bases: TGCAGCGCCCAAAACAGCGGCGGACGACCCGAGCAGTACTTC.

This clonotype has ten or more counts. This chain uses TRBV27 with TRBJ2-1; TRBD2 agrees at 8 bases. Germline CDR1 reads MNHEY; CDR2 reads SMNVEV (reference sequence). The CDR3 is made up of 15 amino acids. V lost 8 bases to trimming and J lost 2 bases; unmatched junction nucleotides: 8. The CDR3 region is CASSPSGGAYNEQFF. CDR3 nucleotide sequence: TGTGCCAGCTCTCCTTCCGGGGGGGCCTACAATGAGCAGTTCTTC.

The chain carries TRBV25-1 and TRBJ2-1; 16 nucleotides align to TRBD2. Trimming at V came to 5 bases and at J to 7 bases, leaving 11 bases not matched to a gene. CDR3 length equals 18 residues. Germline V lookup: CDR1 MGHDK, CDR2 SYGVNS. The CDR3 here is CASSPQGLAGGIENEQFF. CDR3 in DNA: TGTGCCAGCAGTCCTCAGGGACTAGCGGGAGGGATAGAAAATGAGCAGTTCTTC.

This clonotype has a count of ten or more. This chain joins TRBV18 and TRBJ2-5, with unresolved D. The germline V and J ends were trimmed by 1 base and 2 bases, with 5 bases remaining between them. This CDR3 is 13 amino acids long. CDR1 and CDR2 (germline): KGHSH, LQKENI. CDR3 DNA sequence: TGTGCCAGCTCACCACAGGGTCAAGAGACCCAGTACTTC. Its protein product is CASSPQGQETQYF.

Notes on this clonotype: An end of the junction does not agree with germline; a read error may underlie this. V usage is TRBV5-1 and J usage is TRBJ2-4, with 7 positions matching TRBD1. The germline gives CDR1 SGHRS, CDR2 YFSETQ. The CDR3 sequence is 10 residues long. In nucleotides, the CDR3 is TGCGCCAACCCGGGACAGCCTCTGAGATTC. It codes for CANPGQPLRF.

This clonotype turned up a few times. The chain employs TRBV7-9 and TRBJ2-5; D not certain. CDR3 length: 14 amino acids. The germline V gene has CDR1 SEHNR and CDR2 FQNEAQ (reference sequence). Trimming removed 3 bases from V and 4 bases from J, with 12 bases in between. Here the CDR3 reads CASSFGFTGETQYF. In DNA, the CDR3 is TGTGCCAGCAGCTTCGGTTTTACCGGAGAGACCCAGTACTTC.

This clonotype was detected once. This clone may be a read error of a much larger clone one base away. The chain employs TRBV12-3 or TRBV12-4 and TRBJ2-1; maybe TRBD2 (7 bases). The CDR3 is 15 residues long. CDR3 coding DNA: TGTGCCAGCAGTTTGCCGAAGGGGGGGAACAATGAGCAGCTCTTC. Encoded protein: CASSLPKGGNNEQLF.

In this sample, this clonotype turned up many times. The V gene is TRBV5-1, the J gene TRBJ2-6; D gene uncertain. V shed 5 bases and J shed 0 bases, with 9 bases lying between them. The germline V gene has CDR1 SGHRS and CDR2 YFSETQ. This CDR3 spans 15 amino acids. Written as DNA, the CDR3 is TGCGCCAGCAGTCTCCCATCCTCTGGGGCCAACGTCCTGACTTTC. Protein: CASSLPSSGANVLTF.

CDR3 in amino acids: CASSQDPNDHGYTF. CDR3 DNA: TGTGCCAGCAGCCAAGATCCCAACGATCATGGCTACACCTTC. V gene TRBV3-1 combines with J gene TRBJ1-2; the D is unclear. CDR3 length: 14 amino acids. CDR1 is LGHDT, CDR2 YNNKEL, per germline (reference sequence). With 0 bases removed from V and 6 bases from J, the gap between germline ends came to 11 bases. The entire variable domain, with the rest obtained from reference TRBV3-1 and TRBJ1-2, is as follows: DTAVSQTPKYLVTQMGNDKSIKCEQNLGHDTMYWYKQDSKKFLKIMFSYNNKELIINETVPNRFSPKSPDKAHLNLHINSLELGDSAVYFCASSQDPNDHGYTFGSGTRLTVV.

There are many counts of this clonotype. The rearrangement uses TRBV19 and TRBJ2-3; D ambiguous. The germline CDR1 and CDR2 sequences are LNHDA and SQIVND (reference sequence). Trimming took off 9 bases at V and 0 bases at J, with 16 bases between the two ends. The CDR3 loop spans 15 amino acids. The chain's CDR3 is CASYHVPSSTDTQYF. As DNA, the CDR3 is TGTGCCAGCTACCACGTACCTTCTAGCACAGATACGCAGTATTTT.

The chain combines TRBV2 with TRBJ2-3; D uncertain. CDR3 length equals 14 residues. Trimming removed 10 bases from V and 6 bases from J, with 20 bases in between. Germline CDR1 and CDR2: SNHLY and FYNNEI. The CDR3 DNA sequence: TGTGCCACTAGTCCTGAAGACCAACAGGATACGCAGTATTTT. It codes for CATSPEDQQDTQYF.

The chain couples TRBV3-1 to TRBJ2-1, with 13 bases matching TRBD2. This CDR3 has 17 residues. Germline V gives CDR1 LGHDT, CDR2 YNNKEL (reference sequence). Losses at the gene ends were 3 bases for V and 0 bases for J; bases not matched to a gene: 2. The CDR3 bases are TGTGCCAGCAGCCAGCGGACTAGCGGGAGCTCCTACAATGAGCAGTTCTTC. Translating it yields CASSQRTSGSSYNEQFF.

This clonotype has ten or more counts. The chain employs TRBV20-1 and TRBJ1-1; the D is unclear. The germline gives CDR1 DFQATT, CDR2 SNEGSKA (reference sequence). V lost 6 bases to trimming and J lost 0 bases, with 11 bases between them. The CDR3 length is 13 residues. Here the CDR3 reads CSAPVQVNTEAFF. Written as DNA, the CDR3 is TGCAGTGCCCCCGTTCAAGTGAACACTGAAGCTTTCTTT.

The chain links TRBV5-1 to TRBJ1-1; a weak D match, TRBD1 (6 bases). Between the trimmed V and J ends, which lost 4 bases and 6 bases, there was a span of 10 bases. The germline V gene has CDR1 SGHRS and CDR2 YFSETQ. This CDR3 is 12 amino acids long. CDR3: CASSAGASEAFF. The DNA of the CDR3 is TGCGCCAGCAGCGCGGGGGCGTCTGAAGCTTTCTTT.

This clonotype turned up a few times. The V gene is TRBV20-1, the J gene TRBJ2-5; 8 bases map to TRBD2. The V gene end was trimmed by 5 bases and the J gene end by 3 bases; junction bases not matched to a gene: 5. This CDR3 comprises 13 residues. In germline, CDR1 is DFQATT, CDR2 SNEGSKA (reference sequence). DNA of the CDR3: TGCAGTGCTCCAATTAGCGGGAAAGAGACCCAGTACTTC. Translation gives CSAPISGKETQYF.

Of note for this clonotype: Relative to the germline gene, one junction end is altered; a read error may explain this. CDR3 loop: CASRVAGSSYNERFF. CDR3 in DNA: TGTGCCAGCAGGGTAGCGGGGAGCTCCTACAATGAGCGGTTCTTC. The genes are TRBV7-2 and TRBJ2-1, with 8 bases fitting TRBD2. The CDR3 spans 15 residues. Germline V gene lookup returns CDR1 SGHTA and CDR2 FQGNSA.

In this sample, this clonotype turned up many times. The chain employs TRBV5-8 and TRBJ2-5; 9 nucleotides line up with TRBD1. The germline CDR1 and CDR2 sequences are SGHTS and YDEGEE. The junction had 9 bases not matched to a gene; V was cut back by 5 bases and J by 4 bases. The CDR3 runs to 15 residues. This CDR3 reads CASRMTGTGSETQYF. The CDR3 DNA sequence: TGTGCCAGCAGAATGACCGGGACAGGGTCAGAGACCCAGTACTTC.

This clonotype was found many times. The chain combines TRBV28 with TRBJ1-1, with a tentative D call TRBD1 (5 bases). The CDR3 contains 14 residues. Trimming removed 7 bases at V and 2 bases at J, with 14 bases between. Per germline, CDR1 MDHEN and CDR2 SYDVKM. For the CDR3, the DNA is TGTGCCAGCACCAGGGTAGGGGCCAACACTGAAGCTTTCTTT. The encoded protein is CASTRVGANTEAFF.